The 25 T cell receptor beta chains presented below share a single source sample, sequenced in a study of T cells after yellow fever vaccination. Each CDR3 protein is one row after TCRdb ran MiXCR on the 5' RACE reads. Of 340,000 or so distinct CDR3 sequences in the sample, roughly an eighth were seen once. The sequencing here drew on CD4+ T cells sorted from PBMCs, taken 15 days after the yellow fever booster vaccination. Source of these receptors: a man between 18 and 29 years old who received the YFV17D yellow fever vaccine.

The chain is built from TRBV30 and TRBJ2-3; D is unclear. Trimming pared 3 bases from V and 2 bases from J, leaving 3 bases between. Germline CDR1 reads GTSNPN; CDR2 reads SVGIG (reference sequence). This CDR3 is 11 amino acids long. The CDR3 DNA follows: TGTGCCTGGAGGGACACAGATACGCAGTATTTT. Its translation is CAWRDTDTQYF.

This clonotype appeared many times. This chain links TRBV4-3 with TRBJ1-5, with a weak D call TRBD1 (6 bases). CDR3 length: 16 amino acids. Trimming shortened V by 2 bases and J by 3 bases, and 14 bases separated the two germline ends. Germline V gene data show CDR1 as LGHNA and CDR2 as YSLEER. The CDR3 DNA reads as TGCGCCAGCAGCCAACGGGGAGGGGGTAACAATCAGCCCCAGCATTTT. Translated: CASSQRGGGNNQPQHF.

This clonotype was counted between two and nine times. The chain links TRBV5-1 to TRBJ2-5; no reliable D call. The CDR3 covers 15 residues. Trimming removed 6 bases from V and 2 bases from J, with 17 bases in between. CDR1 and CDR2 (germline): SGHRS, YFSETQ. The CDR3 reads CASIRTPNSQETQYF. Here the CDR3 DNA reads TGCGCCAGCATACGTACTCCCAATTCTCAAGAGACCCAGTACTTC.

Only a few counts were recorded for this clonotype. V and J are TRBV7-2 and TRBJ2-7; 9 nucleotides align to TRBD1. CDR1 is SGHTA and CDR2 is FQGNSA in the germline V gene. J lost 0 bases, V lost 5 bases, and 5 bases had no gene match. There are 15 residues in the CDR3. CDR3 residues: CASSADRGSSYEQYF. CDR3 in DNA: TGTGCCAGCAGCGCAGACAGGGGGAGCTCCTACGAGCAGTACTTC.

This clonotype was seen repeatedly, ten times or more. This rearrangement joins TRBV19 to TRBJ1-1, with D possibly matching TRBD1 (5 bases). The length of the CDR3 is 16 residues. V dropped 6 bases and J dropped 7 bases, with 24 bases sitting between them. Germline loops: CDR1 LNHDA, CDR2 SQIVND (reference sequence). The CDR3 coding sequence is TGTGCCAGTAGGCCATGGGAGGGGTCCCAACGGATTGAAGCTTTCTTT. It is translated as CASRPWEGSQRIEAFF.

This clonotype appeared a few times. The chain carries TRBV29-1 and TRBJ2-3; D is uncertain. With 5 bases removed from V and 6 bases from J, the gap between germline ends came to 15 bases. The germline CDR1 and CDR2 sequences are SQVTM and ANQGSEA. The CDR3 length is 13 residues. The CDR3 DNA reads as TGCAGCGTTAGAATAACTATCGGGGATACGCAGTATTTT. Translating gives CSVRITIGDTQYF.

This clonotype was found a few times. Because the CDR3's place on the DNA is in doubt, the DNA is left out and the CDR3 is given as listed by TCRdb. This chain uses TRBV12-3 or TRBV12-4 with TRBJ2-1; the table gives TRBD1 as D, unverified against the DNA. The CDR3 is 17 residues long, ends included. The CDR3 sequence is CASSFFGHRVGSNEQFF.

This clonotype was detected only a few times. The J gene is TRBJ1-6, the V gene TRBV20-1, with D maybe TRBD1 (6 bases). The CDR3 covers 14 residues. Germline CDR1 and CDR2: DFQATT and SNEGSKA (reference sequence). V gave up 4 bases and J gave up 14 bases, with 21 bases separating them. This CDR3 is CSATDAGTFQSLHF. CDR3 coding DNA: TGCAGTGCTACTGATGCCGGGACATTTCAATCCCTCCACTTT.

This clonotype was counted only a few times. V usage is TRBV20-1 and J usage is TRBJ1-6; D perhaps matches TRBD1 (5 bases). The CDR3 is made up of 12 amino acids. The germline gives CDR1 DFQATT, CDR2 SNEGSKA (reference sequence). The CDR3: CARRDANSPLHF. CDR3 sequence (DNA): TGCGCTCGCCGGGACGCCAATTCACCCCTCCACTTT.

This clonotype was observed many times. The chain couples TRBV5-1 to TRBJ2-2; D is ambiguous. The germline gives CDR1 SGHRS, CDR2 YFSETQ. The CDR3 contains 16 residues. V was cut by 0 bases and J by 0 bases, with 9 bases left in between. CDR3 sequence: CASSLGYSPNTGELFF. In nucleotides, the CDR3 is TGCGCCAGCAGCTTGGGATACAGCCCGAACACCGGGGAGCTGTTTTTT. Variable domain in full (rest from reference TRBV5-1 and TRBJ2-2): KAGVTQTPRYLIKTRGQQVTLSCSPISGHRSVSWYQQTPGQGLQFLFEYFSETQRNKGNFPGRFSGRQFSNSRSEMNVSTLELGDSALYLCASSLGYSPNTGELFFGEGSRLTVL.

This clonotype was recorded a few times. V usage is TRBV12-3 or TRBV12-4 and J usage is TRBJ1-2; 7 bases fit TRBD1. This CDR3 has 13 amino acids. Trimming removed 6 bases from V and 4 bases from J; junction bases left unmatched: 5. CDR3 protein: CASSGQDSYGYTF. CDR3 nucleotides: TGTGCCAGCAGCGGACAGGACAGCTATGGCTACACCTTC.

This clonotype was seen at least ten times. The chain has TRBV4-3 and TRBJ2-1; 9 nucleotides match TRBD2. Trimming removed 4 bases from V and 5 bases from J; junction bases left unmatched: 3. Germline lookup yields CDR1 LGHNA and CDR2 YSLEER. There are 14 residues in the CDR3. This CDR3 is CASSRASGDNEQFF. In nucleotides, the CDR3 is TGCGCCAGCAGCCGGGCTAGCGGGGACAATGAGCAGTTCTTC.

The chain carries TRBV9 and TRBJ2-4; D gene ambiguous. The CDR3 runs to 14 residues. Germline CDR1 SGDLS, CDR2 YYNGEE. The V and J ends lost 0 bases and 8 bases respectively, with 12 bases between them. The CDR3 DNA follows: TGTGCCAGCAGCGTAGGTCCAGGCCAAGACATTCAGTACTTC. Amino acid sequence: CASSVGPGQDIQYF.

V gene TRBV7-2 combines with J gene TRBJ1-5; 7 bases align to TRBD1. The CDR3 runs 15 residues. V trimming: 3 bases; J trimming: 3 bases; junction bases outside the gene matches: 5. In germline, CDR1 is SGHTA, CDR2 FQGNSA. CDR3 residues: CASSLLGTDNQPQHF. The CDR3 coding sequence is TGTGCCAGCAGCTTGCTCGGGACAGACAATCAGCCCCAGCATTTT.

In nucleotides, the CDR3 is TGTGCCAGCAGCTTGGTTCCCCCCGGGACTTTAATTTCCTACGAGCAGTACTTC. This gives the protein CASSLVPPGTLISYEQYF. The J gene is TRBJ2-7, the V gene TRBV5-4, with a weak D call TRBD2 (6 bases). Germline CDR1 reads SGHNT; CDR2 reads YYREEE (reference sequence). This CDR3 spans 18 amino acids. Trimming removed 0 bases at V and 1 base at J, with 20 bases between. Complete variable domain (other parts from reference TRBV5-4 and TRBJ2-7): ETGVTQSPTHLIKTRGQQVTLRCSSQSGHNTVSWYQQALGQGPQFIFQYYREEENGRGNFPPRFSGLQFPNYSSELNVNALELDDSALYLCASSLVPPGTLISYEQYFGPGTRLTVT.

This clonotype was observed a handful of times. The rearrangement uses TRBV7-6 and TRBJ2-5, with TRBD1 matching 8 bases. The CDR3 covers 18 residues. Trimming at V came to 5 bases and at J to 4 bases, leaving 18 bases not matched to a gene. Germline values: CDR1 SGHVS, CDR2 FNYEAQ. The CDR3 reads CASSPRPGQGEARETQYF. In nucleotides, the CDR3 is TGTGCCAGCAGCCCCCGACCCGGACAGGGCGAAGCGAGAGAGACCCAGTACTTC.

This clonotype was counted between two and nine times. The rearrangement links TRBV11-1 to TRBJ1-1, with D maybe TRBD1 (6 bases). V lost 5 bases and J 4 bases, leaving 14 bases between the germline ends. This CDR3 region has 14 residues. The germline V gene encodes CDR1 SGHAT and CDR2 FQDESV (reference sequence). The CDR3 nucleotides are TGTGCCAGCAGCAGACAGGTTGTGGGCACTGAAGCTTTCTTT. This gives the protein CASSRQVVGTEAFF.

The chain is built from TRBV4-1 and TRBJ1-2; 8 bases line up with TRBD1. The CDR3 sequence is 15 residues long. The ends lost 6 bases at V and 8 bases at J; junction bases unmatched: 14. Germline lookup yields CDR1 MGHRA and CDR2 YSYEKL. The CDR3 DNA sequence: TGCGCCAGCAGTTCCCCTGGACAGGGAAAGGACGGCTACACCTTC. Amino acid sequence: CASSSPGQGKDGYTF.

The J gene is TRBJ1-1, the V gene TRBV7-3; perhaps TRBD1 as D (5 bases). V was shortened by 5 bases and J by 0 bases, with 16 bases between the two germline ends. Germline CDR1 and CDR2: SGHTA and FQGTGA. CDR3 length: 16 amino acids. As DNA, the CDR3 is TGTGCCAGCAGCCTATCTCAAAGGGGAGTGAACACTGAAGCTTTCTTT. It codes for CASSLSQRGVNTEAFF.

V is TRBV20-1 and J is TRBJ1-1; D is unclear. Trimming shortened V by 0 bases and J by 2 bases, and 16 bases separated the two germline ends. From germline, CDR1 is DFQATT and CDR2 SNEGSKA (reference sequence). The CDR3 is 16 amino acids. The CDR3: CSARDAQRFGNTEAFF. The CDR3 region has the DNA TGCAGTGCTAGAGATGCCCAACGTTTTGGCAACACTGAAGCTTTCTTT.

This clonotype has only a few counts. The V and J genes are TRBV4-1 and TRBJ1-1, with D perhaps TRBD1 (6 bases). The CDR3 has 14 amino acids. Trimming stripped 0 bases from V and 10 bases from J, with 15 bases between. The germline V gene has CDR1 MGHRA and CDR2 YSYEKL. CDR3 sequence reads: CASSQEPQGWIAFF. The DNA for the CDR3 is TGCGCCAGCAGCCAAGAACCTCAGGGGTGGATAGCTTTCTTT.

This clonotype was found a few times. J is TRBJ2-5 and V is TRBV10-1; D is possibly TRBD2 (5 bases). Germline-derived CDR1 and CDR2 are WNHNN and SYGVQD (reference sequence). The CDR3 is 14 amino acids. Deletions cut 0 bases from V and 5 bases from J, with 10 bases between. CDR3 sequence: CASSESGGPETQYF. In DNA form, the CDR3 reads TGCGCCAGCAGTGAGTCGGGCGGGCCGGAGACCCAGTACTTC.

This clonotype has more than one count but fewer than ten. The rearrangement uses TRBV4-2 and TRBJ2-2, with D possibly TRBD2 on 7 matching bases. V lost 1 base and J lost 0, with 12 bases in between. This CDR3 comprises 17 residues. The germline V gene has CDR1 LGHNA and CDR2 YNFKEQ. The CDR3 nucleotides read TGTGCCAGCAGCCAAGTGGGGAGGGGGACGAACACCGGGGAGCTGTTTTTT. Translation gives CASSQVGRGTNTGELFF.

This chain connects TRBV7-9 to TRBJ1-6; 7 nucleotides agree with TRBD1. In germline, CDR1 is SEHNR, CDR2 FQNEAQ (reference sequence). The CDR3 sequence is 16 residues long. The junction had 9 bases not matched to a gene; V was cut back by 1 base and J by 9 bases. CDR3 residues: CASSLVGGGRISPLHF. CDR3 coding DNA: TGTGCCAGCAGCTTAGTAGGAGGGGGCCGGATTTCACCCCTCCACTTT.

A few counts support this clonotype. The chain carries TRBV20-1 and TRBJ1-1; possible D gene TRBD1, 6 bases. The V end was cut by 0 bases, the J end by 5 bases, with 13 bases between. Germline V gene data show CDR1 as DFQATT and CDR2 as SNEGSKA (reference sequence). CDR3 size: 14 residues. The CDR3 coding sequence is TGCAGTGCTAGAGATCCGACAGGACTAACTGAAGCTTTCTTT. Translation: CSARDPTGLTEAFF.